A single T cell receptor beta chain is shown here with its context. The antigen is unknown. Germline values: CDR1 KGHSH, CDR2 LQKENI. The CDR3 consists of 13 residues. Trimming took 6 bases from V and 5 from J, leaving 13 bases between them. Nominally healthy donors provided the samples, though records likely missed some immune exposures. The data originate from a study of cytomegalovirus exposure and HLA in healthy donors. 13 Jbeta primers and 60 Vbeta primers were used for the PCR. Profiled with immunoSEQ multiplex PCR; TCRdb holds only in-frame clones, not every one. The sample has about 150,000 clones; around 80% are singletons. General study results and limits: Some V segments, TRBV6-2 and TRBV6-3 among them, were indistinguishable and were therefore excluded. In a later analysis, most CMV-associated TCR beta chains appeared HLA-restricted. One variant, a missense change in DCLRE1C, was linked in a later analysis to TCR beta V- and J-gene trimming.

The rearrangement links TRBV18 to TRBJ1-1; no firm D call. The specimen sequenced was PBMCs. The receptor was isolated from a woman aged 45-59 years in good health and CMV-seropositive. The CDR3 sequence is CASSRGSGTEAFF. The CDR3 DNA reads TGTGCCAGCTCGCGCGGTTCCGGGACTGAAGCTTTCTTT.